A selection of T cell receptor beta chains follows, all from one sample in a study of cytomegalovirus exposure and HLA in healthy donors. TCRdb's copy holds only in-frame clones and misses some; the assay was immunoSEQ multiplex PCR. The sample records about 110,000 clones, 55% to 65% being singletons. The sequencing input was PBMCs. The receptor source for this set is a woman under 40 in good health and CMV-seronegative. The CDR3 runs from the conserved cysteine through the conserved F or W.

CASSLPYGYTF	TRBV27
CASSLRSSGRGTQYF	TRBV13
CASSSGQDLGEQFF	TRBV6-5
CASTETGNNYGYTF	TRBV11-2
CASSQVGYEQYF	TRBV4-1
CAAGGLNTGELFF	TRBV28
CASSLATVYNEQFF	TRBV5-6
CASRGTDPWEQYF	TRBV19
CASSQDEDAGEETGELFF	TRBV4-3
CASSPLRRIREQYF	TRBV6-5
CASSGTGVGEQYF	TRBV5-1
CAWSWDRGYNEQFF	TRBV30
CASSLPGQGAGGETQYF	TRBV5-1
CASSFGTGGTEAFF	TRBV7-8
CASSLGESSYNEQFF	TRBV11-3
CASIPLLAETKRDEQFF	TRBV2
CAIRKQGTNDEKLFF	TRBV10-3
CASTRDRVKYGYTF	TRBV6-5
CASSSAGGDTQYF	TRBV7-8
CASSLRGTYGTQYF	TRBV5-6
CASSQGTGRPEAFF	TRBV4-1
CASGPGAQGGHQPQHF	TRBV18
CASSLGGGGGYTF	TRBV28
CASSQDRGREQFF	TRBV14